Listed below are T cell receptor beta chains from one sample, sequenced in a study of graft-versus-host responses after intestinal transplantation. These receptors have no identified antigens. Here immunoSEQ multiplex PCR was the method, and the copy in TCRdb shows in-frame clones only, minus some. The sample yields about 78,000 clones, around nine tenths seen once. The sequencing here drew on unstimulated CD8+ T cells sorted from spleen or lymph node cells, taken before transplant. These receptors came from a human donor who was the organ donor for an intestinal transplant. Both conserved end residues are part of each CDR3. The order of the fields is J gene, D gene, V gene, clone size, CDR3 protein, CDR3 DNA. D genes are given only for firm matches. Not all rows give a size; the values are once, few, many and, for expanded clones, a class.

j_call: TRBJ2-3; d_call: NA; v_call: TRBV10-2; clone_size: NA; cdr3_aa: CASGSDTQYF; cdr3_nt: TGCGCCAGCGGATCAGATACGCAGTATTTT
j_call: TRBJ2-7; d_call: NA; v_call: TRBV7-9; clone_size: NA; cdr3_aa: CASSPGWEQYF; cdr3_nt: TGTGCCAGCAGCCCAGGCTGGGAGCAGTACTTC
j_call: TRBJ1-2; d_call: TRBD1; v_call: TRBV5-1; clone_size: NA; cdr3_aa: CASSVTGGPNDYGYTF; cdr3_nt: TGCGCCAGCAGCGTGACAGGGGGACCAAACGATTATGGCTACACCTTC
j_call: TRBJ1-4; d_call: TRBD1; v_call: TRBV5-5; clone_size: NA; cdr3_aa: CASSSDTGEGGTNEKLFF; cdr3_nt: TGTGCCAGCAGCTCCGATACAGGGGAAGGGGGAACTAATGAAAAACTGTTTTTT
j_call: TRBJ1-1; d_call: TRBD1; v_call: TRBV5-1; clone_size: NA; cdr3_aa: CASSPGTGATEAFF; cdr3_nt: TGCGCCAGCAGCCCCGGGACAGGGGCCACTGAAGCTTTCTTT
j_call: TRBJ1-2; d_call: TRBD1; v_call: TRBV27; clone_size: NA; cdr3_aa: CASKNRGGLGGYTF; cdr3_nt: TGTGCCAGCAAAAACAGGGGAGGGCTCGGTGGCTACACCTTC
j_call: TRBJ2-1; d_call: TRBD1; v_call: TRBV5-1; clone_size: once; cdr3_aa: CASSPWTGYNEQFF; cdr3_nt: TGCGCCAGCAGCCCCTGGACAGGTTACAATGAGCAGTTCTTC
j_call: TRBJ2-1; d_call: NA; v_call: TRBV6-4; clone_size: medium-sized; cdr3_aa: CASGNRDSSYNEQFF; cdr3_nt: TGTGCCAGCGGTAACCGGGATAGCTCCTACAATGAGCAGTTCTTC
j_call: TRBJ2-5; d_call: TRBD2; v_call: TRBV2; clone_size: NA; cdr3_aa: CASAGTSGTQYF; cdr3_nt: TGTGCCAGCGCAGGGACTAGCGGGACCCAGTACTTC
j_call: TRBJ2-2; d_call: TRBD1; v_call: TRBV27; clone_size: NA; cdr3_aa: CASSPRDSYTGELFF; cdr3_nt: TGTGCCAGCAGTCCCAGGGACAGCTACACCGGGGAGCTGTTTTTT
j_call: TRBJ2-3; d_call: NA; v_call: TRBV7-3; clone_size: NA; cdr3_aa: CASSLGLGGPVTQYF; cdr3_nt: TGTGCCAGCAGCTTAGGATTAGGAGGTCCCGTTACGCAGTATTTT
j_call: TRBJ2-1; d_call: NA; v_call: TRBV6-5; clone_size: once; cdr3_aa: CASRGGIFSYNEQFF; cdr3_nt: TGTGCCAGCAGAGGCGGGATATTCTCCTACAATGAGCAGTTCTTC
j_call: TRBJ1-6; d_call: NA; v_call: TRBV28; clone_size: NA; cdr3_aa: CASSSVAYNSPLHF; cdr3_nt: TGTGCCAGCAGTTCGGTAGCCTATAATTCACCCCTCCACTTT
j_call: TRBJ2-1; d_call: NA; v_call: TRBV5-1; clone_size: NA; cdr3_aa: CASSPGTPGIDEQFF; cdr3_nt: TGCGCCAGCAGCCCGGGGACCCCGGGTATCGATGAGCAGTTCTTC
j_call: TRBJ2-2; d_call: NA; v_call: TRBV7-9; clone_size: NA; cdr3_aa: CASSSGSNTGELFF; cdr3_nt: TGTGCCAGCAGTTCAGGGTCAAACACCGGGGAGCTGTTTTTT
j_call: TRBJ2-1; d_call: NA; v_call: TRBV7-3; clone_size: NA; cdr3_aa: CASSLNVGAYEQFF; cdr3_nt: TGTGCCAGCAGCTTAAACGTGGGGGCGTATGAGCAGTTCTTC
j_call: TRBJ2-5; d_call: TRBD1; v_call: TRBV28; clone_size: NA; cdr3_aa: CASLDRGRETQYF; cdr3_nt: TGTGCCAGCTTGGACAGGGGGCGGGAGACCCAGTACTTC
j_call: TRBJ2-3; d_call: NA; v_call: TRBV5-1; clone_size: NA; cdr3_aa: CASSLVSGLSTDTQYF; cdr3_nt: TGCGCCAGCAGCTTGGTTTCGGGGTTGAGCACAGATACGCAGTATTTT
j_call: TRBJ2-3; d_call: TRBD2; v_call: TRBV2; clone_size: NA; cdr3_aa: CASSGTSGGADTQYF; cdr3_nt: TGTGCCAGCAGTGGGACTAGCGGGGGGGCAGATACGCAGTATTTT
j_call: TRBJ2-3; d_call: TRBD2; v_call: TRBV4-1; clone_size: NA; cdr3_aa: CASSQEASGGVPDTQYF; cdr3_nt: TGCGCCAGCAGCCAAGAGGCTAGCGGGGGGGTTCCAGATACGCAGTATTTT
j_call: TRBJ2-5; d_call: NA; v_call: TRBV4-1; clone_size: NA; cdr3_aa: CASSQGPGRQETQYF; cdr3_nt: TGCGCCAGCAGCCAAGGCCCCGGACGGCAAGAGACCCAGTACTTC
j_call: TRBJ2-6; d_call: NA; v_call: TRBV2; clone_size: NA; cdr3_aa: CASSDYGAAGANVLTF; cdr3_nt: TGTGCCAGCAGTGACTACGGGGCAGCTGGGGCCAACGTCCTGACTTTC
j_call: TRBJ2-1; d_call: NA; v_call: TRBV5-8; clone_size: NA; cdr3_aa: CASSFRGSSYNEQFF; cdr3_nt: TGTGCCAGCAGCTTTAGGGGGAGCTCCTACAATGAGCAGTTCTTC
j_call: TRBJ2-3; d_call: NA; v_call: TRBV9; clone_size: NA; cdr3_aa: CASSSGWDYTDTQYF; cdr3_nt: TGTGCCAGCAGCTCCGGGTGGGATTACACAGATACGCAGTATTTT
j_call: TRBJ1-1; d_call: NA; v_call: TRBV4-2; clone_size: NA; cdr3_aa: CASSQDRGRPLDTEAFF; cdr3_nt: TGTGCCAGCAGCCAAGATCGGGGGCGGCCTTTGGACACTGAAGCTTTCTTT
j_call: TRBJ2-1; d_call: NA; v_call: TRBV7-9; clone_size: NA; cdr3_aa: CASTGTLSYNEQFF; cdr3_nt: TGTGCCAGCACGGGAACCCTCTCCTACAATGAGCAGTTCTTC
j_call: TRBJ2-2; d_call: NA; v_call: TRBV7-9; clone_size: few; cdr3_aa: CASSPRTDLTGELFF; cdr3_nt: TGTGCCAGCAGCCCCCGGACGGACCTCACCGGGGAGCTGTTTTTT
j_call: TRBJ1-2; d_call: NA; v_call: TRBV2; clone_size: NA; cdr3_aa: CASSGGEGSRDYTF; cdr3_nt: TGTGCCAGCAGTGGGGGGGAAGGGAGTAGGGACTACACCTTC
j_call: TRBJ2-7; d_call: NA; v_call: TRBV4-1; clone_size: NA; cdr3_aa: CASSLNRDIYEQYF; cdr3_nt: TGCGCCAGCAGCCTCAACCGGGACATTTACGAGCAGTACTTC
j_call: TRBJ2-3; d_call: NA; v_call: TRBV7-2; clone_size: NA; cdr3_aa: CASSNRAVITDTQYF; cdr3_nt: TGTGCCAGCAGTAACCGGGCGGTGATCACAGATACGCAGTATTTT